The 10 T cell receptor beta chains reported below all come from one sample, sequenced in a study of blood T cell repertoires in COVID-19. Libraries were prepared by immunoSEQ multiplex PCR; TCRdb keeps only in-frame clonotypes and omits some of them. This sample has about 160,000 clones; over 85% occur once, and the top ten carry roughly a sixth. Sequencing was performed on peripheral blood. The receptor source for this set is a man between 60 and 75 years old with active or convalescent COVID-19.

J is TRBJ1-5 and V is TRBV29-1, with 7 nucleotides matching TRBD1. The CDR3 runs 13 residues. Germline V CDR1 and CDR2: SQVTM, ANQGSEA. V lost 5 bases to trimming and J lost 4 bases; unmatched junction nucleotides: 5. CDR3 DNA: TGCAGCGTTACAGGGGATTTAAATCAGCCCCAGCATTTT. Its protein product is CSVTGDLNQPQHF.

V gene TRBV10-3 combines with J gene TRBJ1-5, with D hard to call. There are 12 residues in the CDR3. Trimming took off 3 bases at V and 5 bases at J, with 5 bases between the two ends. CDR1 and CDR2 from the germline V gene are ENHRY and SYGVKD. The CDR3 sequence: CAISDLYQPQHF. The CDR3 region has the DNA TGTGCCATCAGTGATTTATATCAGCCCCAGCATTTT.

This clone was observed once. The J gene is TRBJ1-2, the V gene TRBV3-1 (or the pseudogene TRBV3-2); a weak D match, TRBD1 (5 bases). V shed 2 bases and J shed 2 bases, with 21 bases lying between them. CDR1 is LGHDT, CDR2 YNNKEL, per germline (reference sequence). The CDR3 totals 18 residues. The CDR3 DNA is TGTGCCAGCAGCCAACAGAAGGGGATTATAAGGAGAAACTATGGCTACACCTTC. Encoded protein: CASSQQKGIIRRNYGYTF.

In the case of this clone: The sample has other DNA sequences that encode this CDR3 too. This chain connects TRBV6-5 to TRBJ1-1, with no clear D. The V end lost 2 bases, the J end lost 3 bases, and 7 bases lay between the germline ends. The CDR3 is 13 amino acids. CDR1 MNHEY and CDR2 SVGAGI come from the germline V gene. The CDR3 region has the DNA TGTGCCAGCAGTTACCGGGGTTACACTGAAGCTTTCTTT. As protein: CASSYRGYTEAFF.

V usage is TRBV19 and J usage is TRBJ1-6, with D tentatively TRBD1 (6 bases). V was clipped by 6 bases and J by 9 bases, with 15 bases between them. Germline values: CDR1 LNHDA, CDR2 SQIVND (reference sequence). The CDR3 covers 14 residues. CDR3 DNA: TGTGCCAGTAGATCAGGGGCTATGAGTTCACCCCTCCACTTT. Translation: CASRSGAMSSPLHF.

The gene calls are TRBV11-2 and TRBJ2-3; no firm D call. The CDR3 consists of 14 residues. V was pared by 0 bases and J by 2 bases, with 6 bases between. From germline, CDR1 is SGHAT and CDR2 FQNNGV. The CDR3 region has the DNA TGTGCCAGCAGCTTAGACTACCACACAGATACGCAGTATTTT. Translating gives CASSLDYHTDTQYF.

The chain has TRBV18 and TRBJ2-6; D not certain. Germline CDR1 reads KGHSH; CDR2 reads LQKENI. V was cut by 1 base and J by 0 bases, with 10 bases left in between. The CDR3 has 17 amino acids. CDR3 region: CASSPQPRYSGANVLTF. The CDR3 DNA is TGTGCCAGCTCACCACAACCTAGATACTCTGGGGCCAACGTCCTGACTTTC.

V usage is TRBV7-8 and J usage is TRBJ1-5; D remains unclear. CDR3 size: 16 residues. Germline CDR1 is SGHVS and CDR2 is FQNEAQ. V was pared by 2 bases and J by 3 bases, with 14 bases between. The CDR3, as DNA: TGTGCCAGCAGCTTAAAGTGGAGGAGTCCCAATCAGCCCCAGCATTTT. This encodes CASSLKWRSPNQPQHF.

This clone was observed once. The rearrangement joins TRBV7-9 to TRBJ1-1; TRBD1 aligns across 10 bases. V lost 1 base to trimming and J lost 3 bases; unmatched junction nucleotides: 5. CDR3 length equals 16 residues. Germline CDR1 SEHNR, CDR2 FQNEAQ (reference sequence). This CDR3 reads CASSLDPGQGYTEAFF. The CDR3 DNA sequence: TGTGCCAGCAGCTTAGACCCGGGACAGGGGTACACTGAAGCTTTCTTT.

V gene TRBV5-8 combines with J gene TRBJ2-7; the match to TRBD1 covers 7 bases. The ends lost 1 base at V and 4 bases at J; junction bases unmatched: 5. The CDR3 is 14 residues long. Per germline, CDR1 SGHTS and CDR2 YDEGEE. CDR3 amino acids: CASSLRGPWYEQYF. For the CDR3, the DNA is TGTGCCAGCAGCTTGAGGGGGCCGTGGTACGAGCAGTACTTC.